This passage covers 14 T cell receptor beta chains from one sample sequenced in a study of cytomegalovirus exposure and HLA in healthy donors (dated by TCRdb to the late 2010s). The library came from the immunoSEQ multiplex PCR assay. TCRdb holds this immuneACCESS table with in-frame rearrangements only. Some clones are missing; in checked studies, unresolved V genes explain under half, and the rest has no known cause. The sample table lists some 210,000 clones, more than 75% of them with a count of one. Of the sample, about 2% falls within the top ten clones. Sequencing was carried out using PBMCs. These receptors were collected from a woman aged 18 to 35 in good health and CMV-seropositive.

The chain joins TRBV27 to TRBJ2-7, with a weak D call TRBD2 (6 bases). The germline CDR1 and CDR2 sequences are MNHEY and SMNVEV (reference sequence). This CDR3 has 14 residues. Between the trimmed V and J ends, which lost 7 bases and 3 bases, there was a span of 16 bases. CDR3 nucleotides: TGTGCCAGCACCGCCGGGGGACGCTTCTACGAGCAGTACTTC. As protein: CASTAGGRFYEQYF.

V usage is TRBV12-5 and J usage is TRBJ1-1; TRBD1 matches 7 bases. This CDR3 has 16 residues. CDR1 is LGHNT and CDR2 is FRNRAP in the germline V gene. V shed 5 bases and J 1 base; nucleotides not matched to a gene: 10. The CDR3 DNA is TGTGCTAGTGGTGCCGATTCGACAGGGAGGAACACTGAAGCTTTCTTT. Translation gives CASGADSTGRNTEAFF.

V usage is TRBV10-2 and J usage is TRBJ2-1; 11 bases line up with TRBD2. Germline V gene lookup returns CDR1 WSHSY and CDR2 SAAADI. The CDR3 consists of 15 residues. Germline trimming cut 5 bases from V and 3 bases from J; bases unmatched to any gene: 3. CDR3 bases: TGCGCCAGCAGTAAACTAGCGGGAGACTACAATGAGCAGTTCTTC. Encoded protein: CASSKLAGDYNEQFF.

The V and J genes are TRBV4-2 and TRBJ1-4; D gene unclear. This CDR3 spans 15 amino acids. The germline CDR1 and CDR2 sequences are LGHNA and YNFKEQ. Deletions cut 1 base from V and 4 bases from J, with 10 bases between. The CDR3 DNA reads as TGTGCCAGCAGCCAAGGACAAGCCAGTAATGAAAAACTGTTTTTT. Its protein product is CASSQGQASNEKLFF.

V and J are TRBV30 and TRBJ2-2; D might be TRBD2 (5 bases). The CDR3 spans 18 residues. V was trimmed by 1 base and J by 5 bases, leaving 23 bases between them. Germline CDR1 GTSNPN, CDR2 SVGIG (reference sequence). The chain's CDR3 is CAWSARAPRGYGTGELFF. The CDR3, as DNA: TGTGCCTGGAGTGCCCGAGCCCCTCGAGGGTACGGAACCGGGGAGCTGTTTTTT.

The CDR3, as DNA: TGTGCCAGCTCACGCTGGGACACGCAGTTCTTC. Translating it yields CASSRWDTQFF. This sequence joins TRBV18 and TRBJ2-1, with D perhaps matching TRBD1 (6 bases). V dropped 4 bases and J dropped 12 bases, with 10 bases sitting between them. The CDR3 has 11 residues. Per germline, CDR1 KGHSH and CDR2 LQKENI.

The J gene is TRBJ2-7, the V gene TRBV2; D is ambiguous. The CDR3 has 13 amino acids. V shed 7 bases and J shed 6 bases, with 16 bases lying between them. Germline V gene sequence: CDR1 SNHLY, CDR2 FYNNEI. CDR3 sequence (DNA): TGTGCCAGCACCAACCAACCCTCCGGCGAGCAGTACTTC. Its protein product is CASTNQPSGEQYF.

CDR3 sequence: CASSRGGGGTEAFF. The CDR3 nucleotides read TGTGCCAGCAGTAGGGGAGGGGGGGGCACTGAAGCTTTCTTT. The chain links TRBV6-5 to TRBJ1-1; D perhaps matches TRBD1 (6 bases). The CDR3 spans 14 residues. V lost 5 bases to trimming and J lost 4 bases, with 14 bases between them. Germline V gene lookup returns CDR1 MNHEY and CDR2 SVGAGI.

The chain uses TRBV27 and TRBJ1-1; D is perhaps TRBD1 (6 bases). Trimming left V 2 bases short and J 4 bases short, with 17 bases between. The CDR3 extends over 16 amino acids. CDR1 and CDR2 (germline): MNHEY, SMNVEV (reference sequence). CDR3 sequence reads: CASSLIGTGHITEAFF. In DNA, the CDR3 is TGTGCCAGCAGTTTAATCGGTACGGGACACATCACTGAAGCTTTCTTT.

This chain connects TRBV6-5 to TRBJ2-7, with TRBD1 matching 8 bases. Germline V lookup: CDR1 MNHEY, CDR2 SVGAGI. CDR3 length: 14 residues. V lost 5 bases to trimming and J lost 3 bases; unmatched junction nucleotides: 6. CDR3 sequence (DNA): TGTGCCAGCAGTCCCGACAGGGGCGGCTACGAGCAGTACTTC. As protein: CASSPDRGGYEQYF.

J is TRBJ2-2 and V is TRBV4-2; 10 bases line up with TRBD2. The CDR3 is 16 residues long. Germline CDR1 LGHNA, CDR2 YNFKEQ. V was pared by 0 bases and J by 7 bases, with 5 bases of the junction left unmatched. The CDR3: CASSQDLAGVLGELFF. In DNA, the CDR3 is TGTGCCAGCAGCCAAGACCTAGCGGGAGTTCTCGGGGAGCTGTTTTTT.

V and J are TRBV10-3 and TRBJ2-5; D call uncertain. Germline-derived CDR1 and CDR2 are ENHRY and SYGVKD. V was trimmed by 0 bases and J by 1 base, leaving 12 bases between them. The CDR3 extends over 16 amino acids. CDR3 in amino acids: CAISESIANAQETQYF. The CDR3 DNA reads as TGTGCCATCAGTGAGTCGATAGCAAACGCCCAAGAGACCCAGTACTTC.

This rearrangement joins TRBV27 to TRBJ1-5, with 9 bases lining up with TRBD1. The CDR3 runs 16 residues. Germline V gene sequence: CDR1 MNHEY, CDR2 SMNVEV (reference sequence). Trimming removed 4 bases from V and 3 bases from J; junction bases left unmatched: 7. This chain's CDR3 is CASSSYGTGNNQPQHF. CDR3 sequence (DNA): TGTGCCAGCAGTTCCTACGGGACAGGGAACAATCAGCCCCAGCATTTT.

V and J are TRBV7-9 and TRBJ2-1; 11 bases are a match to TRBD2. The CDR3 totals 17 residues. Losses at the gene ends were 1 base for V and 6 bases for J; bases not matched to a gene: 8. In germline, CDR1 is SEHNR, CDR2 FQNEAQ (reference sequence). This CDR3 is CASSLGIAGGLGNEQFF. Written as DNA, the CDR3 is TGTGCCAGCAGCTTAGGTATAGCGGGAGGGCTAGGCAATGAGCAGTTCTTC. Full variable domain (remainder filled in from reference TRBV7-9 and TRBJ2-1): DTGVSQNPRHKITKRGQNVTFRCDPISEHNRLYWYRQTLGQGPEFLTYFQNEAQLEKSRLLSDRFSAERPKGSFSTLEIQRTEQGDSAMYLCASSLGIAGGLGNEQFFGPGTRLTVL.